One T cell receptor beta chain is described in this entry. Its antigen remains unknown. The data are from a study of neurological immune-mediated disorders. Turning to the study itself: Secondary progressive cases numbered 3 among the roughly 34 multiple sclerosis patients, while the other 31 were relapsing-remitting. The study, taken as a whole, reports: One cluster of related CDR3 sequences contained, by phylogenetic grouping, the repertoires of 18 of 34 multiple sclerosis patients and formed a possible signature.

The CDR3 loop spans 15 amino acids. Per germline, CDR1 MNHEY and CDR2 SMNVEV (reference sequence). Trimming took 3 bases from V and 0 from J, leaving 9 bases between them. Using its own MiXCR run on the 5' RACE reads, TCRdb lists one record per CDR3 protein. This table has roughly 70,000 distinct CDR3 sequences, less than 5.5% appearing once. The chain carries TRBV27 and TRBJ2-1; weak D call: TRBD2 (6 bases). The sequence was collected from a woman in her thirties with multiple sclerosis. What was sequenced was PBMCs. The CDR3, as DNA: TGTGCCAGCAGTTTGGACTATAGCTCCTACAATGAGCAGTTCTTC. Amino acids: CASSLDYSSYNEQFF.